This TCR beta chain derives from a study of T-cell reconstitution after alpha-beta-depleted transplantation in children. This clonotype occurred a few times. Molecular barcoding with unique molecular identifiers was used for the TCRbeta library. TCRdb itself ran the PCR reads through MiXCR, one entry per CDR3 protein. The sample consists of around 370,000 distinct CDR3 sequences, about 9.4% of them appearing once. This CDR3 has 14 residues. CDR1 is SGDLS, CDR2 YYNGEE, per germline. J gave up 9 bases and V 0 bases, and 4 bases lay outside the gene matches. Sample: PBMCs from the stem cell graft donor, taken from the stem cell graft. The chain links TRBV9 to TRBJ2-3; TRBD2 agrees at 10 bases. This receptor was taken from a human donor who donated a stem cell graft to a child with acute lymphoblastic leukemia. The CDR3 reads CASSVDLAGATQYF. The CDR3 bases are TGTGCCAGCAGCGTAGACCTAGCGGGAGCGACGCAGTATTTT.